These 18 T cell receptor beta chains originate from one sample sequenced in a study of T cells after yellow fever vaccination. TCRdb used MiXCR to reprocess the 5' RACE reads, holding one entry per CDR3 protein. This sample carries approximately 150,000 distinct CDR3 sequences, over 7% of them seen once, and the ten largest clones take around 40%. The sequenced sample was CD8+ T cells sorted from PBMCs, obtained 45 days after the yellow fever booster vaccination. The receptors come from a man between 18 and 35 years old who received the YFV17D yellow fever vaccine.

This sequence joins TRBV6-2 or TRBV6-3 and TRBJ2-1; D not certain. Looked up from germline, CDR1 is MNHEY and CDR2 is SVGEGT. V was cut by 8 bases and J by 13 bases, with 18 bases left in between. CDR3 length: 12 residues. CDR3 amino acids: CASCSGPVDQFF. The CDR3 bases are TGTGCCAGCTGCTCCGGCCCGGTGGATCAGTTCTTC.

V usage is TRBV25-1 and J usage is TRBJ2-3; D possibly corresponds to TRBD1 (5 bases). Germline CDR1 is MGHDK and CDR2 is SYGVNS. The CDR3 extends over 11 amino acids. V was trimmed by 6 bases and J by 7 bases, leaving 8 bases between them. CDR3 sequence: CASRQGNTQYF. The CDR3 DNA is TGTGCCAGCAGGCAGGGTAATACGCAGTATTTT. Supplemented by reference TRBV25-1 and TRBJ2-3, the full variable domain reads EADIYQTPRYLVIGTGKKITLECSQTMGHDKMYWYQQDPGMELHLIHYSYGVNSTEKGDLSSESTVSRIRTEHFPLTLESARPSHTSQYLCASRQGNTQYFGPGTRLTVL.

This clonotype was found a few times. V and J are TRBV5-1 and TRBJ2-3, with 10 bases aligning to TRBD2. CDR3 size: 15 residues. J lost 3 bases, V lost 3 bases, and 4 bases had no gene match. Germline V gene sequence: CDR1 SGHRS, CDR2 YFSETQ. The CDR3: CASSSPSGRTDTQYF. In DNA form, the CDR3 reads TGCGCCAGCAGCTCCCCTAGCGGGAGAACAGATACGCAGTATTTT. The complete variable domain, with remaining parts taken from reference TRBV5-1 and TRBJ2-3, reads KAGVTQTPRYLIKTRGQQVTLSCSPISGHRSVSWYQQTPGQGLQFLFEYFSETQRNKGNFPGRFSGRQFSNSRSEMNVSTLELGDSALYLCASSSPSGRTDTQYFGPGTRLTVL.

V is TRBV18 and J is TRBJ1-4, with D perhaps TRBD1 (6 bases). This CDR3 contains 13 residues. V lost 6 bases to trimming and J lost 6 bases, with 11 bases between them. Germline-derived CDR1 and CDR2 are KGHSH and LQKENI. CDR3 coding DNA: TGTGCCAGCTCCGGGACAAGTTATGAAAAACTGTTTTTT. It is translated as CASSGTSYEKLFF.

The table lists this clonotype with many counts. The chain is built from TRBV5-5 and TRBJ2-3; D may be TRBD2 (7 bases). This CDR3 contains 18 residues. The germline V gene has CDR1 SGHKS and CDR2 YYEKEE (reference sequence). Trimming cost V 3 bases and J 2 bases, with 22 bases left between them. The DNA for the CDR3 is TGTGCCAGCAGCTCCACCCGGTGGGGGGGGCTCTTCACAGATACGCAGTATTTT. It yields the protein CASSSTRWGGLFTDTQYF.

V and J are TRBV15 and TRBJ2-1; tentatively, D is TRBD2 (6 bases). Germline V CDR1 and CDR2: LNHNV, YYDKDF (reference sequence). The CDR3 length is 18 residues. Trimming removed 1 base at V and 2 bases at J, with 18 bases between. The CDR3 bases are TGTGCCACCAGCAGAGTCCCCCCACGGGACTCGGCCTACAATGAGCAGTTCTTC. This gives the protein CATSRVPPRDSAYNEQFF. Full variable domain (outside the CDR3, taken from reference TRBV15 and TRBJ2-1): DAMVIQNPRYQVTQFGKPVTLSCSQTLNHNVMYWYQQKSSQAPKLLFHYYDKDFNNEADTPDNFQSRRPNTSFCFLDIRSPGLGDTAMYLCATSRVPPRDSAYNEQFFGPGTRLTVL.

This clonotype was found a few times. CDR3: CARSLRAPGELFF. The CDR3, as DNA: TGTGCCAGAAGCTTGCGGGCCCCCGGGGAGCTGTTTTTT. This chain connects TRBV5-3 to TRBJ2-2, with D hard to call. TRBV5-3 is reported as an ORF; its role is uncertain. The CDR3 totals 13 residues. Trimming cost V 1 base and J 6 bases, with 7 bases left between them.

This sequence joins TRBV4-1 and TRBJ1-6; 9 bases align to TRBD1. The J segment lost 9 bases and the V segment lost 4 bases, leaving 7 bases of the junction unmatched. Germline assignment: CDR1 MGHRA and CDR2 YSYEKL. The CDR3 sequence is 15 residues long. The CDR3 sequence is CASSPPGQGSSPLHF. The CDR3 nucleotides read TGCGCCAGCAGCCCACCCGGACAGGGGTCTTCACCCCTCCACTTT.

In this sample, this clonotype turned up a few times. The V call is TRBV20-1, the J call TRBJ1-5; D gene unclear. Germline CDR1 and CDR2: DFQATT and SNEGSKA (reference sequence). The CDR3 is 14 amino acids. The V end lost 3 bases, the J end lost 0 bases, and 9 bases lay between the germline ends. CDR3 in amino acids: CSASSGDSNQPQHF. The CDR3 coding sequence is TGCAGTGCTAGTTCCGGGGATAGCAATCAGCCCCAGCATTTT.

This clonotype occurred a few times. The chain is built from TRBV12-3 or TRBV12-4 and TRBJ2-7, with a weak D call TRBD2 (6 bases). The CDR3 has 13 residues. Trimming pared 3 bases from V and 3 bases from J, leaving 9 bases between. CDR3 nucleotide sequence: TGTGCCAGCAGTTTGACGGGGGACTACGAGCAGTACGTC. It is translated as CASSLTGDYEQYV.

The chain carries TRBV7-9 and TRBJ2-5; 11 bases are shared with TRBD2. This CDR3 comprises 16 residues. Germline-derived CDR1 and CDR2 are SEHNR and FQNEAQ (reference sequence). Germline trimming cut 1 base from V and 2 bases from J; bases unmatched to any gene: 3. CDR3 protein: CASSLGLAGSQETQYF. The CDR3 nucleotides read TGTGCCAGCAGCTTAGGACTAGCGGGGTCGCAAGAGACCCAGTACTTC. Full variable domain (missing parts from reference TRBV7-9 and TRBJ2-5): DTGVSQNPRHKITKRGQNVTFRCDPISEHNRLYWYRQTLGQGPEFLTYFQNEAQLEKSRLLSDRFSAERPKGSFSTLEIQRTEQGDSAMYLCASSLGLAGSQETQYFGPGTRLLVL.

In its sample, this clonotype was seen many times. The CDR3 region is CASGRRLAGGETQYF. CDR3 in DNA: TGTGCTAGTGGAAGACGGCTAGCGGGGGGAGAGACCCAGTACTTC. The chain combines TRBV12-5 with TRBJ2-5, with 11 bases fitting TRBD2. V dropped 6 bases and J dropped 4; count of bases not matched to a gene: 7. The V gene's germline CDR1 is LGHNT and CDR2 FRNRAP. The CDR3 loop spans 15 amino acids.

The CDR3 region is CASSYRQGLDDTQYF. The CDR3 nucleotides are TGTGCCAGCAGTTACCGGCAGGGCCTCGACGATACGCAGTATTTT. This rearrangement joins TRBV6-5 to TRBJ2-3; D may be TRBD1 (5 bases). CDR3 length: 15 amino acids. Per the germline V gene, CDR1 is MNHEY and CDR2 is SVGAGI. V shed 2 bases and J shed 6 bases, with 15 bases lying between them.

The chain employs TRBV28 and TRBJ2-3; perhaps TRBD2 as D (7 bases). The CDR3 consists of 15 residues. Germline V gene lookup returns CDR1 MDHEN and CDR2 SYDVKM. The V end lost 1 base, the J end lost 5 bases, and 13 bases lay between the germline ends. The CDR3 DNA reads TGTGCCAGCAGTTTATTTAGGGGGGGGGTAGATACGCAGTATTTT. It specifies CASSLFRGGVDTQYF.

This clonotype came up many times. At one of its ends the junction is not consistent with the germline gene, which may arise from a read error. The CDR3 nucleotides read TGTGCCAGCACCTCTTTGGGGCGGGGCCGCACATATACGCAGTATTTT. It yields the protein CASTSLGRGRTYTQYF. The chain carries TRBV9 and TRBJ2-3; TRBD2 might be the D (6 bases). This CDR3 comprises 16 residues. The V gene's germline CDR1 is SGDLS and CDR2 YYNGEE.

The chain recombines TRBV18 with TRBJ2-7; tentatively, D is TRBD1 (6 bases). The CDR3 length is 15 residues. Germline V gene lookup returns CDR1 KGHSH and CDR2 LQKENI. Trimming removed 3 bases at V and 0 bases at J, with 12 bases between. In nucleotides, the CDR3 is TGTGCCAGCTCACCCCGCAGGGGAATCTCCTACGAGCAGTACTTC. Translation gives CASSPRRGISYEQYF.

Here the CDR3 reads CASSLSGSYNSPLHF. In DNA form, the CDR3 reads TGTGCCAGCAGCTTATCGGGGTCCTATAATTCACCCCTCCACTTT. This chain uses TRBV11-2 with TRBJ1-6, with D unclear. CDR3 size: 15 residues. The germline gives CDR1 SGHAT, CDR2 FQNNGV. The V end was cut by 2 bases, the J end by 1 base, with 6 bases between.

This clonotype was seen repeatedly, ten times or more. The genes are TRBV4-1 and TRBJ2-7; D not certain. Germline V gene sequence: CDR1 MGHRA, CDR2 YSYEKL. The CDR3 has 17 residues. The V and J ends lost 0 bases and 3 bases respectively, with 18 bases between them. The CDR3 region is CASSQDLRTLQSYEQYF. The CDR3 nucleotides are TGCGCCAGCAGCCAAGATCTTAGAACCCTACAGAGCTACGAGCAGTACTTC.